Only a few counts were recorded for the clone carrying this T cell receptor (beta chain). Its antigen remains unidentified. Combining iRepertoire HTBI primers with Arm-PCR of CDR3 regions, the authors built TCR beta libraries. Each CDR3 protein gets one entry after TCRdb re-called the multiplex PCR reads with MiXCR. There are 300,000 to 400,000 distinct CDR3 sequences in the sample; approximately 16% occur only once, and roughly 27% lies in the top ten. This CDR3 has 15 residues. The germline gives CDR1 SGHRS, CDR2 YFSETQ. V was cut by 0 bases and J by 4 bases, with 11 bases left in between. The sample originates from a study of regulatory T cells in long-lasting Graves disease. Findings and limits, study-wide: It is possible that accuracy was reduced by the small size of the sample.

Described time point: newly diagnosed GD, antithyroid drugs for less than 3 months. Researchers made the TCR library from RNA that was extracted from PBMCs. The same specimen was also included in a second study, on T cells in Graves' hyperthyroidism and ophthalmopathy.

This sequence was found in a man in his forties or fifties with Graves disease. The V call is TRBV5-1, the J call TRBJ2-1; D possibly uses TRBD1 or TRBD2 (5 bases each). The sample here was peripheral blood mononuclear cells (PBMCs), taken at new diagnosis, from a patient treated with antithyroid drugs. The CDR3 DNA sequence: TGCGCCAGCAGCTTGGGTGGGACGCAGTACAATGAGCAGTTCTTC. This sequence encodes CASSLGGTQYNEQFF.